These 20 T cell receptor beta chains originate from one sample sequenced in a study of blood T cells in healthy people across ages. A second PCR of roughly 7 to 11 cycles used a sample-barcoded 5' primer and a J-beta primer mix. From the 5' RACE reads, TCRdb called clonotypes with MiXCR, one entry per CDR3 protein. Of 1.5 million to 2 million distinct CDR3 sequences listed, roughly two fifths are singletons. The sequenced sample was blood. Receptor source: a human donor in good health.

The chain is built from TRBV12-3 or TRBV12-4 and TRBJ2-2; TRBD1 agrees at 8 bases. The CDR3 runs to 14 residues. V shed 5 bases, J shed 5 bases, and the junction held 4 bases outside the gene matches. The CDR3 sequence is CASSSTGGTGELFF. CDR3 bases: TGTGCCAGCAGTAGCACAGGGGGTACCGGGGAGCTGTTTTTT.

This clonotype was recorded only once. CDR3 DNA: TGCGCCAGCAGCTTGGAGGGGGGGTTCCAAGAGACCCAGTACTTC. Translation gives CASSLEGGFQETQYF. The chain combines TRBV5-1 with TRBJ2-5, with D perhaps TRBD2 (7 bases). Deletions cut 0 bases from V and 1 base from J, with 10 bases between. The germline gives CDR1 SGHRS, CDR2 YFSETQ. This CDR3 is 15 amino acids long.

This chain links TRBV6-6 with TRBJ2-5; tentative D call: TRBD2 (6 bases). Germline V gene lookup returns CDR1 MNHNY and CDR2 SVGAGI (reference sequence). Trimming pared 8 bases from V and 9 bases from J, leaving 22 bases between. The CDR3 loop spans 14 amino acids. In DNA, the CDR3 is TGTGCCAGCTCTAATAATCCGGGGGTTCTGGCCCAGTACTTC. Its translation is CASSNNPGVLAQYF.

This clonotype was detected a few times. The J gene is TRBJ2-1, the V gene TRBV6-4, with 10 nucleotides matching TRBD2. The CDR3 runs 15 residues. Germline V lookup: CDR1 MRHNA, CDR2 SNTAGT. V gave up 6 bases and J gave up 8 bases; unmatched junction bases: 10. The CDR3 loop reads CASSREAGGLYEQFF. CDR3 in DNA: TGTGCCAGCAGCCGTGAAGCGGGGGGGTTGTATGAGCAGTTCTTC.

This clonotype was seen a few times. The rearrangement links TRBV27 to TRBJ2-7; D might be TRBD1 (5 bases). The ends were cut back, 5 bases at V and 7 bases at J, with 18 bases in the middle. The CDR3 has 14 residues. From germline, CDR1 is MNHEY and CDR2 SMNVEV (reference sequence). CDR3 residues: CASSLQQGMREQYF. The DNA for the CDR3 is TGTGCCAGCAGTCTCCAGCAGGGAATGCGGGAGCAGTACTTC.

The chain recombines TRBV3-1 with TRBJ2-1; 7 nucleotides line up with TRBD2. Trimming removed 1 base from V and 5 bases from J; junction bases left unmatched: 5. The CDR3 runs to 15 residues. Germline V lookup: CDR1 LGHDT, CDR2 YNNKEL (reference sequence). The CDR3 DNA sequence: TGTGCCAGCAGCCAAGCCGAGCGGGGCCACAATGAGCAGTTCTTC. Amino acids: CASSQAERGHNEQFF.

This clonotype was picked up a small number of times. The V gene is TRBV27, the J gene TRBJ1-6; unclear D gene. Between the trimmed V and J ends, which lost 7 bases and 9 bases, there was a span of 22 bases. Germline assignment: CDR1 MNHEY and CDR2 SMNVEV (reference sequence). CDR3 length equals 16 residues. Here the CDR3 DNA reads TGTGCCAGCACCAAACTCACGCTGGGCGAAGGTTCACCCCTCCACTTT. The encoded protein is CASTKLTLGEGSPLHF.

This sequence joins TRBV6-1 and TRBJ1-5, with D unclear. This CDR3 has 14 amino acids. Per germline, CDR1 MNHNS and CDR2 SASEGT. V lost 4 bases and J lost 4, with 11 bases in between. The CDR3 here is CASSARQVNQPQHF. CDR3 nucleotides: TGTGCCAGCAGTGCCCGACAAGTAAATCAGCCCCAGCATTTT.

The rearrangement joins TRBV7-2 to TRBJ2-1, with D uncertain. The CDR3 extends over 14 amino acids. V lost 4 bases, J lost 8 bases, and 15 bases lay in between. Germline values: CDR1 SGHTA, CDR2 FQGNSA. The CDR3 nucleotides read TGTGCCAGCAGCTCCACCCATGGGTGGGATGAGCAGTTCTTC. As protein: CASSSTHGWDEQFF. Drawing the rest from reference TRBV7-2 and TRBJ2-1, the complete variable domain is GAGVSQSPSNKVTEKGKDVELRCDPISGHTALYWYRQSLGQGLEFLIYFQGNSAPDKSGLPSDRFSAERTGGSVSTLTIQRTQQEDSAVYLCASSSTHGWDEQFFGPGTRLTVL.

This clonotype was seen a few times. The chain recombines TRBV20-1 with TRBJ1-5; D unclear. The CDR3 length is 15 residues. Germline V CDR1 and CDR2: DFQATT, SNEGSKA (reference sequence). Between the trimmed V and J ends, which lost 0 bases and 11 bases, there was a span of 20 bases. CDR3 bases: TGCAGTGCTAGAGATCGCGGCCACCCCCAAAGGGCCCAGCATTTT. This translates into CSARDRGHPQRAQHF.

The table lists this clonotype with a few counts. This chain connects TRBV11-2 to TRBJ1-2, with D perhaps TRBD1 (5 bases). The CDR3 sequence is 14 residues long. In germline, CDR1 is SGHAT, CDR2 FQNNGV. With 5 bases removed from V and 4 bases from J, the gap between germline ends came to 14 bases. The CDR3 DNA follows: TGTGCCAGCAGCCAGGGCATCGGGCTCTATGGCTACACCTTC. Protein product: CASSQGIGLYGYTF. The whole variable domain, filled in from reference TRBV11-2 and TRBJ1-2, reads EAGVAQSPRYKIIEKRQSVAFWCNPISGHATLYWYQQILGQGPKLLIQFQNNGVVDDSQLPKDRFSAERLKGVDSTLKIQPAKLEDSAVYLCASSQGIGLYGYTFGSGTRLTVV.

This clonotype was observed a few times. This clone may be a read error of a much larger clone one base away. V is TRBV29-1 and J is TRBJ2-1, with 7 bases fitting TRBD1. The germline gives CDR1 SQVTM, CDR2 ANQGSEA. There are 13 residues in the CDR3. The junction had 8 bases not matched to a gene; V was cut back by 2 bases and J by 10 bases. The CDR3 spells CSVETGTAGEQFF. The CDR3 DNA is TGCAGCGTTGAAACCGGGACAGCAGGCGAGCAGTTCTTC.

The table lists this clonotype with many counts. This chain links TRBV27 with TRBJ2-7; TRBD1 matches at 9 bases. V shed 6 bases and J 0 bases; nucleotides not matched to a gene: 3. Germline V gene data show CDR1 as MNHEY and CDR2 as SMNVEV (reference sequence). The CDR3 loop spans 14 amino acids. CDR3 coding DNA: TGTGCCAGCAGACGGGGACAGGGCTCCTACGAGCAGTACTTC. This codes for CASRRGQGSYEQYF.

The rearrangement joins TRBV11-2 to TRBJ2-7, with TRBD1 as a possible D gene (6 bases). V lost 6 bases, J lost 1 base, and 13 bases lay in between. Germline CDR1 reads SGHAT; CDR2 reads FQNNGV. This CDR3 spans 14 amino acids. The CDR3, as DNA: TGTGCCAGCAGAACGACAGGTTCATCCTACGAGCAGTACTTC. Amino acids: CASRTTGSSYEQYF.

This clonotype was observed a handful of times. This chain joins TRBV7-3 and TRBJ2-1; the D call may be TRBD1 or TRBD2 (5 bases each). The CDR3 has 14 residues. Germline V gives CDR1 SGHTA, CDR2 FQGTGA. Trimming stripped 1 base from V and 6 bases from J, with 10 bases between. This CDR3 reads CASSLRFGANEQFF. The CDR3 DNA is TGTGCCAGCAGCTTAAGGTTCGGGGCCAATGAGCAGTTCTTC.

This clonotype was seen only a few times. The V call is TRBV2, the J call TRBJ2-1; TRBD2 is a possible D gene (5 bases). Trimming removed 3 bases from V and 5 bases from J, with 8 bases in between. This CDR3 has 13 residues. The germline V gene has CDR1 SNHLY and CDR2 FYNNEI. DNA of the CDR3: TGTGCCAGCAGTGATAGCGTCCACAATGAGCAGTTCTTC. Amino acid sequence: CASSDSVHNEQFF.

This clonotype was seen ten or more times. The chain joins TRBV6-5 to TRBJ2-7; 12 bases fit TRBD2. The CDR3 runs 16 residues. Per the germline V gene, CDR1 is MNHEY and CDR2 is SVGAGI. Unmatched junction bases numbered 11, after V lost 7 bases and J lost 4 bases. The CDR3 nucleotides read TGTGCCAGCACCAGACAGGGGACTAGCGGGCCTTACGAGCAGTACTTC. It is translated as CASTRQGTSGPYEQYF.

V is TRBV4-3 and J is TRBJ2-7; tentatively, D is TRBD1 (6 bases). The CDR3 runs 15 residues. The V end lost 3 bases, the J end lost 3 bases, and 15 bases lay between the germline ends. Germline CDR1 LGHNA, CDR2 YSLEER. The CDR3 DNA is TGCGCCAGCAGCCAGAGGGACACCCCAGGCTACGAGCAGTACTTC. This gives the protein CASSQRDTPGYEQYF.

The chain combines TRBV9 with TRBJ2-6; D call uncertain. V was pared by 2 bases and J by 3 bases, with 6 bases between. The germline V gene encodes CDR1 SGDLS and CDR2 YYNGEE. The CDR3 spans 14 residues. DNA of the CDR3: TGTGCCAGCAGCGTTCTAGATGGGGCCAACGTCCTGACTTTC. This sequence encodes CASSVLDGANVLTF.

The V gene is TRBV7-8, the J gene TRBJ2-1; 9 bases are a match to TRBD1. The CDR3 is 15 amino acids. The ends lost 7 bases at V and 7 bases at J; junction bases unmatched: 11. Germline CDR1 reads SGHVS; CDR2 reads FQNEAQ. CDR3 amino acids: CASKHAAGTGNEQFF. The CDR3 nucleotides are TGTGCCAGCAAGCATGCCGCCGGGACAGGGAATGAGCAGTTCTTC.